Detailed here is one T cell receptor (beta chain). This clonotype has only a few counts. Its antigen specificity is not known. No much larger clone exists at a distance of one base, and base qualities are not known. This record belongs to a study of T-cell reconstitution after alpha-beta-depleted transplantation in children (dated by TCRdb to 2015 to 2016). Notes on the research overall: Using TCR repertoire profiling, the study followed T-cell immune reconstitution in a quantitative way in children after TCRalphabeta/CD19-depleted allogeneic hematopoietic cell transplantation.

The library was built by means of PCR. The data were produced on an Illumina HiSeq 2500. TCR library preparation used molecular barcoding, with unique molecular identifiers applied to normalize quantification of the TCRbeta repertoire. The public reads were reanalyzed by TCRdb: fastp trimming at Q25, MiXCR alignment, in-frame beta chains only. Every entry covers one CDR3 protein and lists the most common genes and DNA from its rows. The sample includes about 210,000 distinct CDR3 sequences, with about a sixth observed a single time. Of the sample, around 45% falls within the top ten clones. This specimen's treatment or condition label, interpreted: allogeneic hematopoietic cell transplantation with graft depleted of TCRalphabeta T cells and CD19 B cells. TCRalphabeta/CD19-depleted allogeneic hematopoietic cell grafts were given to the transplant recipients, all of whom were children. The CDR3 contains 19 residues, cysteine and phenylalanine counted. Of all the DNA, just the CDR3 is kept, 57 bases in frame from base 1. CDR1 SGHRS and CDR2 YFSETQ were looked up in the germline V gene. The trim is 5 bases for V and 2 bases for J, with a gap of 25 bases between the germline ends.

The study at large found these results: In some patients, high TCRbeta diversity at day 60 was attributed to recipient T cells and intrathymic progenitors that had survived conditioning. Over subsequent months, a decline in hyperexpanded clone frequencies was noted, and after one year, T-cell counts and TCRbeta diversity were mostly ascribed to newly produced T cells. The apparently early recovery of alphabetaT-cell counts about two months after transplant reportedly depended on only several hundred rapidly expanded clones that came from non-depleted graft cells.

This receptor chain uses TRBV5-1 and TRBJ2-2; a tentative D match to TRBD2 spans 6 bases. The clonotype originates from a male patient aged 2 to 9 who had a stem cell transplant for acute lymphoblastic leukemia, so the T cells may come from the graft donor. This material consisted of PBMCs, mostly from graft donor cells, taken 360 days after TCRalphabeta/CD19-depleted stem cell transplant. The bases are TGCGCCAGCAGTCCCGGGGGTTCGTCGTCTACTAGAAACACCGGGGAGCTGTTTTTT. This translates into CASSPGGSSSTRNTGELFF.